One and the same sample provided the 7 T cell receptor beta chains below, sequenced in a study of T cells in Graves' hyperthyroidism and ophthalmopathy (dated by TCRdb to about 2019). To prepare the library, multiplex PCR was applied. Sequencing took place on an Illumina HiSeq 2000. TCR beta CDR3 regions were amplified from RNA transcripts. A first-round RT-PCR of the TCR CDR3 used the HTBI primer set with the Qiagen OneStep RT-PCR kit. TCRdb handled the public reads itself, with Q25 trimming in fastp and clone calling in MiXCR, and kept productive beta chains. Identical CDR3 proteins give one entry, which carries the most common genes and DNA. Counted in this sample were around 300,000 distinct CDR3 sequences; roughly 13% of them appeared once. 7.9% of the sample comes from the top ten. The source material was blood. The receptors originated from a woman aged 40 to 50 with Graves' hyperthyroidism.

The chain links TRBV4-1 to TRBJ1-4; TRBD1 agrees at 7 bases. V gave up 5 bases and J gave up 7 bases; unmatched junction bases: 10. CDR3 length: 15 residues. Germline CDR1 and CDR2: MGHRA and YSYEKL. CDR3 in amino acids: CASSKSGTVGEKLFF. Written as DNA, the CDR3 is TGCGCCAGCAGCAAATCCGGGACAGTCGGTGAAAAACTGTTTTTT.

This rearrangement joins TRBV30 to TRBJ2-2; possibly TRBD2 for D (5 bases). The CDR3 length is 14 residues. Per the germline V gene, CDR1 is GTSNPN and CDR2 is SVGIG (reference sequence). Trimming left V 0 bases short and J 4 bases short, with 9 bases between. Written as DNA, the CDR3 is TGTGCCTGGAGTGTAGGCGGAGGCACCGGGGAGCTGTTTTTT. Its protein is CAWSVGGGTGELFF. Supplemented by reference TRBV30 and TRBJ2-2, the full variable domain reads SQTIHQWPATLVQPVGSPLSLECTVEGTSNPNLYWYRQAAGRGLQLLFYSVGIGQISSEVPQNLSASRPQDRQFILSSKKLLLSDSGFYLCAWSVGGGTGELFFGEGSRLTVL.

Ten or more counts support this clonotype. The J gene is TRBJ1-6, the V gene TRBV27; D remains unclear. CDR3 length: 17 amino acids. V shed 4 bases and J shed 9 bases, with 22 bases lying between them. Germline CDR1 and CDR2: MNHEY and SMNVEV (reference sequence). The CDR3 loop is CASSSLLNTRSVSPLHF. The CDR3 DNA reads TGTGCCAGCAGTTCCCTCCTAAACACCCGATCCGTTTCACCCCTCCACTTT.

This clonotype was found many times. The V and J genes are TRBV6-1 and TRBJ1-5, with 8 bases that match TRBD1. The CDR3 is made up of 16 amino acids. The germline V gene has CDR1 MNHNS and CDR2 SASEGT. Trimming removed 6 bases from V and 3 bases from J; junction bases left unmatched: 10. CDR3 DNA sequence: TGTGCCAGCAGCCCAAGGGGACAGGCGATCAATCAGCCCCAGCATTTT. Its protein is CASSPRGQAINQPQHF.

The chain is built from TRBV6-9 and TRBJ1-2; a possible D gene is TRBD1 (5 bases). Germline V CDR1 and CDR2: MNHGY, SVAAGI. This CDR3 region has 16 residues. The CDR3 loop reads CTISDIVRRGHYGYTF. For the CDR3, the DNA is TGTACCATCAGTGATATCGTACGGAGGGGACACTATGGCTACACCTTC.

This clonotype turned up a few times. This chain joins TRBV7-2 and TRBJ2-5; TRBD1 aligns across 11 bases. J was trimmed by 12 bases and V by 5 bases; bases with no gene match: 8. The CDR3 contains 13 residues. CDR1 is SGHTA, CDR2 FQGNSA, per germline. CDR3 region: CASSGGQGAVKYF. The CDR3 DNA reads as TGTGCCAGCAGCGGAGGACAGGGGGCGGTCAAGTACTTC. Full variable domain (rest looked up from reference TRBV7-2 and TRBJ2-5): GAGVSQSPSNKVTEKGKDVELRCDPISGHTALYWYRQSLGQGLEFLIYFQGNSAPDKSGLPSDRFSAERTGGSVSTLTIQRTQQEDSAVYLCASSGGQGAVKYFGPGTRLLVL.

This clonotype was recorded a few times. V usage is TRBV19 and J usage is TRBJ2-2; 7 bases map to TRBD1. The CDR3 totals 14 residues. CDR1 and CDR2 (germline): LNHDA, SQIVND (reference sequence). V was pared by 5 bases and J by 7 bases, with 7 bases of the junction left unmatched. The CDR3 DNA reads TGTGCCAGTAGTTGGGGGACAGACAGCGGGGAGCTGTTTTTT. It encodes CASSWGTDSGELFF.